A single sample gave rise to the 9 T cell receptor beta chains below, sequenced in a study of cytomegalovirus exposure and HLA in healthy donors. PCR was performed using 60 Vbeta and 13 Jbeta primers. Assay used: immunoSEQ multiplex PCR; TCRdb lists only in-frame clones, some missing. Its clone listing holds around 53,000 clones. Sequenced input: PBMCs. These receptors came from a male donor in good health and CMV-seropositive.

The genes are TRBV5-1 and TRBJ2-3, with 11 bases aligning to TRBD2. The CDR3 consists of 19 residues. Germline V lookup: CDR1 SGHRS, CDR2 YFSETQ. V dropped 4 bases and J dropped 2; count of bases not matched to a gene: 15. The chain's CDR3 is CASSPMGQLAGALTDTQYF. The CDR3 DNA reads as TGCGCCAGCAGCCCGATGGGGCAACTAGCGGGGGCCCTCACAGATACGCAGTATTTT. Full variable domain (rest looked up from reference TRBV5-1 and TRBJ2-3): KAGVTQTPRYLIKTRGQQVTLSCSPISGHRSVSWYQQTPGQGLQFLFEYFSETQRNKGNFPGRFSGRQFSNSRSEMNVSTLELGDSALYLCASSPMGQLAGALTDTQYFGPGTRLTVL.

This chain links TRBV9 with TRBJ2-3, with D tentatively TRBD2 (7 bases). Between the trimmed V and J ends, which lost 4 bases and 1 base, there was a span of 13 bases. Germline lookup yields CDR1 SGDLS and CDR2 YYNGEE. CDR3 length equals 15 residues. This chain's CDR3 is CASSPIGGGTDTQYF. CDR3 coding DNA: TGTGCCAGCAGCCCTATAGGGGGGGGCACAGATACGCAGTATTTT.

V is TRBV7-6 and J is TRBJ2-5; TRBD1 matches 8 bases. The CDR3 spans 16 residues. Germline values: CDR1 SGHVS, CDR2 FNYEAQ. Unmatched junction bases numbered 14, after V lost 7 bases and J lost 4 bases. DNA for the CDR3: TGTGCCAGCATCGAGCGGACAGGGAGGTATGGAGAGACCCAGTACTTC. Protein product: CASIERTGRYGETQYF.

This chain connects TRBV4-2 to TRBJ1-5, with D perhaps TRBD1 (6 bases). Germline loops: CDR1 LGHNA, CDR2 YNFKEQ. The V and J ends lost 0 bases and 4 bases respectively, with 13 bases between them. The CDR3 length is 16 residues. For the CDR3, the DNA is TGTGCCAGCAGCCAAGATAGTGGCAGGGGAAATCAGCCCCAGCATTTT. It yields the protein CASSQDSGRGNQPQHF.

The V call is TRBV21-1, the J call TRBJ1-1. TRBV21-1 is annotated as a pseudogene. The CDR3 totals 14 residues. Written as DNA, the CDR3 is TGTGCCAGCAGGGTTCCTAATGGGAACACTGAAGCTTTCTTT. This translates into CASRVPNGNTEAFF.

The V gene is TRBV4-1, the J gene TRBJ2-7, with 8 bases aligning to TRBD1. This CDR3 spans 14 amino acids. CDR1 is MGHRA, CDR2 YSYEKL, per germline. The ends lost 4 bases at V and 5 bases at J; junction bases unmatched: 7. In nucleotides, the CDR3 is TGCGCCAGCAGCCGGGCAGGGGGCATCGACGAGCAGTACTTC. This sequence encodes CASSRAGGIDEQYF.

This chain joins TRBV6-5 and TRBJ1-2; D not resolved. This CDR3 comprises 14 residues. Trimming removed 2 bases at V and 0 bases at J, with 7 bases between. In germline, CDR1 is MNHEY, CDR2 SVGAGI. The CDR3 sequence: CASSYAATNYGYTF. CDR3 nucleotide sequence: TGTGCCAGCAGTTACGCCGCGACTAACTATGGCTACACCTTC.

The chain carries TRBV7-6 and TRBJ1-6, with D perhaps matching TRBD1 (6 bases). Trimming pared 7 bases from V and 14 bases from J, leaving 15 bases between. The germline V gene encodes CDR1 SGHVS and CDR2 FNYEAQ. The CDR3 length is 12 residues. This chain's CDR3 is CASTSGRGSLHF. CDR3 bases: TGTGCCAGCACCTCCGGGAGGGGGTCCCTCCACTTT.

The J gene is TRBJ1-2, the V gene TRBV30, with D perhaps matching TRBD1 (5 bases). The length of the CDR3 is 12 residues. CDR1 is GTSNPN and CDR2 is SVGIG in the germline V gene (reference sequence). V was trimmed by 3 bases and J by 11 bases, leaving 16 bases between them. CDR3 residues: CAWSAPPQGYTF. CDR3 in DNA: TGTGCCTGGAGCGCCCCACCTCAGGGTTACACCTTC.